A selection of T cell receptor beta chains follows, all from one sample in a study of T-cell memory formation after mild COVID-19. TCRdb used MiXCR to reprocess the 5' RACE reads, holding one entry per CDR3 protein. The table has around 55,000 distinct CDR3 sequences, approximately 9.5% seen once. The sequenced sample consisted of PBMCs or a T cell subset sorted from them (not recorded which). Receptors originate from a young man who had mild COVID-19 (a few samples of this study predate the infection). Cell type and time point are not known. Each CDR3 is given with its conserved first and last residue. The order of the fields is J gene, D gene, clone size, V gene, CDR3 DNA, CDR3 protein. D genes are given only for firm matches. Clone size is given for some rows only: seen once, a few or many times, or a class if the clone is expanded.

>TRBJ2-2|.|.|TRBV5-1
TGCGCCAGCAGGGTGTGGGACGGGGAGCTGTTTTTT
CASRVWDGELFF
>TRBJ2-2|.|.|TRBV24-1
TGTGCCACCAGTGAAACCAGGGGCTCGAACACCGGGGAGCTGTTTTTT
CATSETRGSNTGELFF
>TRBJ2-1|.|few|TRBV12-3/TRBV12-4
TGTGCCAGCAGTCTTCGACAGGTCAATGAGCAGTTCTTC
CASSLRQVNEQFF
>TRBJ2-7|TRBD1|few|TRBV28
TGTGCCAGCATCCCACAGGGGTTATTCCACGAGCAGTACTTC
CASIPQGLFHEQYF
>TRBJ1-1|.|.|TRBV19
TGTGCCAGTAGTATAGATTGGCTGATGAACACTGAAGCTTTCTTT
CASSIDWLMNTEAFF
>TRBJ1-5|.|few|TRBV21-1
TGTGCCAGCAGCAATCCCAGCGGGGGTATTTTTCCCCAGCATTTT
CASSNPSGGIFPQHF
>TRBJ1-1|.|few|TRBV9
TGTGCCAGCAGCGTAGGAGGGCAGGCCCCCATGAACACTGAAGCTTTCTTT
CASSVGGQAPMNTEAFF
>TRBJ1-4|.|.|TRBV25-1
TGTGCCAGCAGTGAACCCGCTGGACACCTTGGTGGCGAACTGTTTTTT
CASSEPAGHLGGELFF
>TRBJ2-3|.|many|TRBV12-3/TRBV12-4
TGTGCCAGCGGGGGGGCCCCAGATACGCAGTATTTT
CASGGAPDTQYF
>TRBJ1-6|TRBD1|.|TRBV6-5
TGTGCCAGCAGTTACCGGAACAGGGGGGATTCACCCCTCCACTTT
CASSYRNRGDSPLHF
>TRBJ2-7|.|.|TRBV7-2
TGTGCCAGCAGCTTCCTCCCCTACGAGCAGTACTTC
CASSFLPYEQYF
>TRBJ1-2|.|few|TRBV2
TGTGCCAGCAGCGAAGACACCCGCTCCTATGGCTACACCTTC
CASSEDTRSYGYTF
>TRBJ1-6|.|few|TRBV7-8
TGTGCCAGCAGCTACGACGGGAGATCACCCCTCCACTTT
CASSYDGRSPLHF
>TRBJ2-3|.|.|TRBV4-3
TGCGCCAGCAGCCAAGAGTTCCGGGGGATCACAGATACGCAGTATTTT
CASSQEFRGITDTQYF
>TRBJ1-5|.|many|TRBV7-8
TGTGCCAGCAGCTTAGTGGGGGCGGACGGAAATCAGCCCCAGCATTTT
CASSLVGADGNQPQHF
>TRBJ1-2|.|few|TRBV5-1
TGCGCCAGCAGCTTAGTAGAGAGAGACCCCTATGGCTACACCTTC
CASSLVERDPYGYTF
>TRBJ2-5|TRBD2|.|TRBV9
TGTGCCAGCAGCCCCCGCTCCTCCAGCGGGGGCGCCGAGACCCAGTACTTC
CASSPRSSSGGAETQYF
>TRBJ2-5|TRBD1|many|TRBV11-1
TGTGCCAGCAGCCATGGGACAGAAGAGACCCAGTACTTC
CASSHGTEETQYF
>TRBJ2-2|.|.|TRBV5-1
TGCGCCAGCAGCTTGGAATCTTGTAGGGGCTGGAACACCGGGGAGCTGTTTTTT
CASSLESCRGWNTGELFF
>TRBJ1-6|.|few|TRBV7-2
TGTGCCAGCAGCCCTTTAGATGTTTCACCCCTCCACTTT
CASSPLDVSPLHF
>TRBJ2-3|.|.|TRBV4-1
TGCGCCAGCAGCCACGGGACCATCTTGAGGGCAGATACGCAGTATTTT
CASSHGTILRADTQYF
>TRBJ1-1|TRBD1|many|TRBV5-1
TGCGCCAGCAGCCCGCCGGAGACAGGGAGCCCTGAAGCTTTCTTT
CASSPPETGSPEAFF
>TRBJ1-4|TRBD1|.|TRBV12-3/TRBV12-4
TGTGCCAGCACCTTGACAGGGATGGGTGAAAAACTGTTTTTT
CASTLTGMGEKLFF
>TRBJ2-7|TRBD1|few|TRBV4-1
TGCGCCAGCAGCCCAATCTTACGCCGGACAGGGGGCTTGAACGAGCAGTACTTC
CASSPILRRTGGLNEQYF
>TRBJ2-1|TRBD1|many|TRBV3-1
TGTGCCAGTACCAACAGGGGGTCCTACAATGAGCAGTTCTTC
CASTNRGSYNEQFF